The entry below describes one T cell receptor beta chain. The source of the sample is a study of shared clonotypes between healthy human individuals. There are 15 residues in the CDR3. Trimming left V 6 bases short and J 9 bases short, with 18 bases between. Germline CDR1 is WSHSY and CDR2 is SAAADI. Each PCR replicate from the sorted subsets contained 200 to 250 ng DNA, which is some 32,000 T cell genomes. Original methodology: Filtering differed, since immunoSEQ gave only junction sequences and no quality scores. Assay: immunoSEQ multiplex PCR; the TCRdb copy retains only in-frame clones and omits some. That table gives V, J and clone size, and the DNA gave D and trimming. The data contain more than 2,000,000 clones, around nine tenths of them singletons.

The TCR originated in a young man in good health. V and J are TRBV10-2 and TRBJ1-6; perhaps TRBD1 as D (5 bases). The sample taken for sequencing was naive CD4+ T cells sorted from blood. Sample subset: CD45RA+ positively selected. CDR3 nucleotide sequence: TGCGCCAGCAGATTAGCCGGGACCTCCAGTTCACCCCTCCACTTT. It encodes CASRLAGTSSSPLHF.